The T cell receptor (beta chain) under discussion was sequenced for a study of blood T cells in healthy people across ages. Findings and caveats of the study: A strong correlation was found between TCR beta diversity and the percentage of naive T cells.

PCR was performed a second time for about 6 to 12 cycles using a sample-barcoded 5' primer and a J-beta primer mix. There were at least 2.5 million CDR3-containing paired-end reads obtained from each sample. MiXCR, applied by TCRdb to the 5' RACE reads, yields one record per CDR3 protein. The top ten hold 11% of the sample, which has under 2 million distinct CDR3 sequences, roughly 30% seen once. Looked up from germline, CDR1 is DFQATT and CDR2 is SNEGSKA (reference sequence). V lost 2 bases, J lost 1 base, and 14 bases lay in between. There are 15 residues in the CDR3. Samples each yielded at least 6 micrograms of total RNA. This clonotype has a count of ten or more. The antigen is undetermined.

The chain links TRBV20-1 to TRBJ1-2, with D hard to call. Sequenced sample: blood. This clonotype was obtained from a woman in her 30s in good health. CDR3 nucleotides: TGCAGTGCTAGATCCCCGGAGGTTGTTAACTATGGCTACACCTTC. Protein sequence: CSARSPEVVNYGYTF.